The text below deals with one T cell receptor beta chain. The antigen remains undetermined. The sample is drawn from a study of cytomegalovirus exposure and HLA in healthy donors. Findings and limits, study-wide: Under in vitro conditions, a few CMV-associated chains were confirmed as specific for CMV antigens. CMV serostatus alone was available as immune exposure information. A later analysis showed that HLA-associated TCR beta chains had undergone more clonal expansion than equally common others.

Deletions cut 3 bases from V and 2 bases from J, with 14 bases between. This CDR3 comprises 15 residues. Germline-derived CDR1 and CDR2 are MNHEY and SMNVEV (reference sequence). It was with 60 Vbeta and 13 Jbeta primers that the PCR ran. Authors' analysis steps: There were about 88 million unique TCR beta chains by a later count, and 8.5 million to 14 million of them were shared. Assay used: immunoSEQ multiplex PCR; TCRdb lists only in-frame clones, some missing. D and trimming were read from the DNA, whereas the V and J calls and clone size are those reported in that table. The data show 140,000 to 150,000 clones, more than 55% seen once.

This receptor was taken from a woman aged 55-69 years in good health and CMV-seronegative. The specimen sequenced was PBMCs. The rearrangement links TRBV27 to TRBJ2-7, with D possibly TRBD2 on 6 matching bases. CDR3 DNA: TGTGCCAGCAGTTTCCTGGGTGGGAGGCCCTACGAGCAGTACTTC. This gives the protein CASSFLGGRPYEQYF.